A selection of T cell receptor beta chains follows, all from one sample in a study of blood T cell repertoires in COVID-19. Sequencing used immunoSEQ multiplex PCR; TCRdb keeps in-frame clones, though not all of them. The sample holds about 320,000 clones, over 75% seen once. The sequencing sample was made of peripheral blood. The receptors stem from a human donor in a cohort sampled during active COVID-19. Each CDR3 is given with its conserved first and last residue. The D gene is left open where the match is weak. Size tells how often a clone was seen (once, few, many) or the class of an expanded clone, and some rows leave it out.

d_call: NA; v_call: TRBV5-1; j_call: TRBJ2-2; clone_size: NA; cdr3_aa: CASSLVATNTGELFF; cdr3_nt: TGCGCCAGCAGCTTGGTGGCAACGAACACCGGGGAGCTGTTTTTT
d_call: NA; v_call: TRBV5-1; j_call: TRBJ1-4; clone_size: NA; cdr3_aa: CASSLGGGAFNEKLFF; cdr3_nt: TGCGCCAGCAGCTTGGGAGGAGGGGCTTTTAATGAAAAACTGTTTTTT
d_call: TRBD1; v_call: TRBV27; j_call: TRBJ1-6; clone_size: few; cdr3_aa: CASSRDRGSSPLHF; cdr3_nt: TGTGCCAGCAGCCGCGACAGGGGGAGTTCACCCCTCCACTTT
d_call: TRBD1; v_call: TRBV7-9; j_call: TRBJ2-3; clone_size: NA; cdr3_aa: CASSLDRGFTTNTQYF; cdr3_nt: TGTGCCAGCAGCTTAGACAGGGGATTTACCACCAATACGCAGTATTTT
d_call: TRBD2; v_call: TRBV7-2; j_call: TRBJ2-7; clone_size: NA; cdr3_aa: CASSPYSGGDYEQYF; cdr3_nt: TGTGCCAGCAGCCCCTATAGCGGGGGAGATTACGAGCAGTACTTC
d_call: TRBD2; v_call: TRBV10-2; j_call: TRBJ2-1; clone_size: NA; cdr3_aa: CASSLAGGNNEQFF; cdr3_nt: TGCGCCAGCAGTCTAGCGGGGGGTAACAATGAGCAGTTCTTC
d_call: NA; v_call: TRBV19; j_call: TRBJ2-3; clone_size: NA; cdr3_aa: CASSIGVPRNRGTDTQYF; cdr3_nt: TGTGCCAGTAGTATCGGGGTCCCCAGGAACAGGGGCACAGATACGCAGTATTTT
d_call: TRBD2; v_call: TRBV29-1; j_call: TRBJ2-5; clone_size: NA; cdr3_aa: CSVQTSAQETQYF; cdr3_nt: TGCAGCGTCCAGACTAGCGCCCAAGAGACCCAGTACTTC
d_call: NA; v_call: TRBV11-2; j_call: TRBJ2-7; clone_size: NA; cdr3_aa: CASSPGRRNSYEQYF; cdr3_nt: TGTGCCAGCAGCCCCGGAAGGAGGAATTCCTACGAGCAGTACTTC
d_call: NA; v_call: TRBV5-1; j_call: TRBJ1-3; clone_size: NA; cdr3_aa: CASSLLPGPGNTIYF; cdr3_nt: TGCGCCAGCAGCTTACTCCCAGGGCCCGGAAACACCATATATTTT
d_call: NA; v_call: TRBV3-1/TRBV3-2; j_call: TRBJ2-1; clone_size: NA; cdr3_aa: CASSQESGGESYNEQFF; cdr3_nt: TGTGCCAGCAGCCAAGAAAGTGGCGGGGAATCCTACAATGAGCAGTTCTTC
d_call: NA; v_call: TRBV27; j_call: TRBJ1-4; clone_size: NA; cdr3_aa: CASRRSGNEKLFF; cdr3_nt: TGTGCCAGCCGAAGATCCGGTAATGAAAAACTGTTTTTT
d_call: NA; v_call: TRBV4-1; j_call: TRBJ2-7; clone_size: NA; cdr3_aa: CASSQESPGWNEQYF; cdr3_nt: TGCGCCAGCAGCCAAGAATCCCCAGGGTGGAACGAGCAGTACTTC
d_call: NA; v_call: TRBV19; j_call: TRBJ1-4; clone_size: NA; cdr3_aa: CASSIGGTNEKLFF; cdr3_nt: TGTGCCAGTAGTATCGGAGGGACTAATGAAAAACTGTTTTTT
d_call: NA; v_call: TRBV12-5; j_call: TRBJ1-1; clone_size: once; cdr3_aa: CASGLAGNTEAFF; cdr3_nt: TGTGCTAGTGGTTTAGCTGGGAACACTGAAGCTTTCTTT
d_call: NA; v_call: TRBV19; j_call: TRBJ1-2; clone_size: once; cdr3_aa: CASYGQGIGYTF; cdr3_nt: TGTGCCTCCTACGGGCAGGGGATAGGCTACACCTTC
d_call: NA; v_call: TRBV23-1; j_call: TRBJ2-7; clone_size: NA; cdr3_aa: CASRYNPLRYEQYF; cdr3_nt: TGCGCCAGCAGGTATAATCCGTTGAGGTACGAGCAGTACTTC
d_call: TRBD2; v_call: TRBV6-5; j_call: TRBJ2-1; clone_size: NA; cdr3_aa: CASRRTSGYNEQFF; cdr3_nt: TGTGCCAGCAGGCGGACTAGCGGTTACAATGAGCAGTTCTTC
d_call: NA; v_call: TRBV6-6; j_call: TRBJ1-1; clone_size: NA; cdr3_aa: CASSRAGLSMGVAEAFF; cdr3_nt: TGTGCCAGCAGTCGCGCGGGACTCTCAATGGGAGTGGCTGAAGCTTTCTTT
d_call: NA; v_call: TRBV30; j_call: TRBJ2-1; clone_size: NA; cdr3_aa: CGAGEQFF; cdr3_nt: TGTGGGGCGGGGGAGCAGTTCTTC
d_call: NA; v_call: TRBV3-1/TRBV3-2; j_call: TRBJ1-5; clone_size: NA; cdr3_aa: CASSQGVGHQPQHF; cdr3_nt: TGTGCCAGCAGCCAAGGAGTTGGGCATCAGCCCCAGCATTTT
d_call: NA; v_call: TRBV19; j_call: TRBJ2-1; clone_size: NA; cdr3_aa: CASSTLPGSQKNEQFF; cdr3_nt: TGTGCCAGTAGTACCCTACCCGGGAGCCAAAAAAATGAGCAGTTCTTC
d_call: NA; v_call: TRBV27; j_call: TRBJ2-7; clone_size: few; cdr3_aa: CASSLRYGEQYF; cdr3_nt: TGTGCCAGCAGTTTAAGGTACGGGGAGCAGTACTTC
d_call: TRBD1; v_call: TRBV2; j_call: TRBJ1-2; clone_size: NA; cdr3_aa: CASRGDSPMSYTF; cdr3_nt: TGTGCCAGCAGAGGGGACAGCCCCATGAGCTACACCTTC
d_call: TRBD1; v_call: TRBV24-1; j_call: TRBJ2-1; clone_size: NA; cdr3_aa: CANRDRGWNEQFF; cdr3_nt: TGTGCCAACCGGGACAGGGGTTGGAATGAGCAGTTCTTC
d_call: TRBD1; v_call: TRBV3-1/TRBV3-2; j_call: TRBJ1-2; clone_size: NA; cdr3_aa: CASSQGQGARGYTF; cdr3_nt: TGTGCCAGCAGCCAAGGACAGGGGGCGCGAGGCTACACCTTC
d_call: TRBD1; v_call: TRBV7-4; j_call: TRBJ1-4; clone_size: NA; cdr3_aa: CASSQQGAGEKLFF; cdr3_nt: TGTGCCAGCAGCCAACAGGGGGCTGGTGAAAAACTGTTTTTT
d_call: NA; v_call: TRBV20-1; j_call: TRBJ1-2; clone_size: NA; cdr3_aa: CSASGIGAPSYGYTF; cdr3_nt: TGCAGTGCTAGTGGGATAGGGGCCCCCTCATATGGCTACACCTTC
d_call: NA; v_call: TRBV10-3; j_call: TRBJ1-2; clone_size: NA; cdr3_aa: CAIREGTLTNYGYTF; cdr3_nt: TGTGCCATCAGGGAAGGGACACTCACTAACTATGGCTACACCTTC
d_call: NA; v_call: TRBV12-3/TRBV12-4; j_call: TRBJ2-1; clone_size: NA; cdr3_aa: CASSYGYNEQFF; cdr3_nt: TGTGCCAGCAGTTACGGGTACAATGAGCAGTTCTTC
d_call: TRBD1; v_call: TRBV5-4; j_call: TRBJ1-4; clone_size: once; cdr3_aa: CASSPDRGAPTNEKLFF; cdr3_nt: TGTGCCAGCAGCCCGGACAGGGGGGCCCCAACTAATGAAAAACTGTTTTTT
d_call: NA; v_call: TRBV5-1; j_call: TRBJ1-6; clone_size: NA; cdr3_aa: CASSLEPVDNSPLHF; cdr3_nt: TGCGCCAGCAGCTTGGAACCAGTTGATAATTCACCCCTCCACTTT
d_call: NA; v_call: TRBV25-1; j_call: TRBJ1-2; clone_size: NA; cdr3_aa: CASSDLTAYGYTF; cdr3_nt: TGTGCCAGCAGTGACCTGACAGCGTATGGCTACACCTTC
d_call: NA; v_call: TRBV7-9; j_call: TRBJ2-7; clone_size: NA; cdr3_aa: CASSLSTGLRDEQYF; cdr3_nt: TGTGCCAGCAGCTTGTCCACAGGCCTACGAGACGAGCAGTACTTC
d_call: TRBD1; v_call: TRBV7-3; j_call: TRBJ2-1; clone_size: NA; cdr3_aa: CASSSQQGDEQFF; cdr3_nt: TGTGCCAGCAGCTCCCAACAGGGGGATGAGCAGTTCTTC
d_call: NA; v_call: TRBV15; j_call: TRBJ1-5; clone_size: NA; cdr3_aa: CATSRKGGHPDQPQHF; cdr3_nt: TGTGCCACCAGCAGAAAAGGCGGACACCCTGATCAGCCCCAGCATTTT
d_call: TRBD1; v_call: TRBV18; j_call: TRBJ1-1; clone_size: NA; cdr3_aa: CASSEGQGANTEAFF; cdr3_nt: TGTGCCAGCTCAGAGGGACAGGGGGCGAACACTGAAGCTTTCTTT
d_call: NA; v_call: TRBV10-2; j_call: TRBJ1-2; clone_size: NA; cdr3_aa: CASRLDVGLANYGYTF; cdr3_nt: TGCGCCAGCAGGCTTGACGTGGGCTTAGCTAACTATGGCTACACCTTC
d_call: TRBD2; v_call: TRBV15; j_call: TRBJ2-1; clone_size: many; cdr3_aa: CATSRLSAGGPNEQFF; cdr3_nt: TGTGCCACCAGCAGATTATCAGCGGGGGGGCCGAATGAGCAGTTCTTC
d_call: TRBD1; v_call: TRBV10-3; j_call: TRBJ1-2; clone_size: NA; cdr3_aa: CAISESRGQGGYTF; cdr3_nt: TGTGCCATCAGTGAGTCGAGGGGACAGGGCGGCTACACCTTC
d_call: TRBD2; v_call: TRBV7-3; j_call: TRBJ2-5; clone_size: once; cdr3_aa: CASSSGTSGEETQYF; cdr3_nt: TGTGCCAGCAGCTCGGGGACTAGCGGGGAAGAGACCCAGTACTTC